These 3 T cell receptor beta chains came from one sample sequenced in a study of blood T cell repertoires in COVID-19. Produced via immunoSEQ multiplex PCR; TCRdb's table is partial and in-frame only. The sample includes 330,000 or so clones, approximately 88% of them seen just once. Specimen: PBMCs or T cells enriched from blood (not recorded which). The receptors were sampled from a man aged 25-40 years who had recovered from COVID-19.

This sequence joins TRBV27 and TRBJ1-4; D perhaps matches TRBD1 (6 bases). Germline V gene data show CDR1 as MNHEY and CDR2 as SMNVEV (reference sequence). V lost 8 bases, J lost 5 bases, and 12 bases lay in between. This CDR3 has 13 residues. The CDR3 loop reads CASGEQGNEKLFF. The CDR3 nucleotides read TGTGCCAGCGGGGAACAGGGAAATGAAAAACTGTTTTTT. The entire variable domain, with the rest obtained from reference TRBV27 and TRBJ1-4, is as follows: EAQVTQNPRYLITVTGKKLTVTCSQNMNHEYMSWYRQDPGLGLRQIYYSMNVEVTDKGDVPEGYKVSRKEKRNFPLILESPSPNQTSLYFCASGEQGNEKLFFGSGTQLSVL.

The chain carries TRBV19 and TRBJ2-5; tentative D call: TRBD2 (6 bases). This CDR3 contains 15 residues. Germline loops: CDR1 LNHDA, CDR2 SQIVND (reference sequence). The V and J ends lost 3 bases and 6 bases respectively, with 17 bases between them. CDR3 region: CASSIGGAVIKTQYF. CDR3 sequence (DNA): TGTGCCAGTAGTATTGGAGGGGCTGTGATAAAGACCCAGTACTTC. The entire variable domain, with the rest obtained from reference TRBV19 and TRBJ2-5, is as follows: DGGITQSPKYLFRKEGQNVTLSCEQNLNHDAMYWYRQDPGQGLRLIYYSQIVNDFQKGDIAEGYSVSREKKESFPLTVTSAQKNPTAFYLCASSIGGAVIKTQYFGPGTRLLVL.

The rearrangement links TRBV5-5 to TRBJ2-2; no firm D call. Germline V lookup: CDR1 SGHKS, CDR2 YYEKEE (reference sequence). The V and J ends lost 4 bases and 1 base respectively, with 5 bases between them. This CDR3 spans 13 amino acids. In nucleotides, the CDR3 is TGTGCCAGCAGCGCAGGGAACACCGGGGAGCTGTTTTTT. Encoded protein: CASSAGNTGELFF.